This T cell receptor (beta chain) was sequenced for a study of blood T cell repertoires in COVID-19. At the level of the study: COVID-19 samples from acute and convalescent phases originated in the United States, Italy and Spain. T cells, B-cell-depleted T cells, or PBMCs provided the cDNA or gDNA that served as material.

Authors' data handling: For nucleated cells, counts were estimated from reference gene primer amplification. TCRdb's table, derived via immunoSEQ multiplex PCR, lists solely in-frame clones and lacks some. From that table come the V and J calls and clone size; the DNA was used to work out D and trimming. This table holds roughly 130,000 clones, 90% found once. The CDR3 extends over 11 amino acids. V shed 4 bases and J shed 5 bases, with 9 bases lying between them. Germline values: CDR1 GTSNPN, CDR2 SVGIG (reference sequence). Seattle's enrolled individuals joined amid active infection and were then monitored longitudinally.

Sequenced sample: peripheral blood. The rearrangement joins TRBV30 to TRBJ2-7; tentatively, D is TRBD2 (6 bases). The clonotype was recovered from a man in his sixties with COVID-19, enrolled during active disease. The CDR3 here is CAWMGGNEQYF. CDR3 nucleotides: TGTGCCTGGATGGGGGGAAACGAGCAGTACTTC.